These 10 T cell receptor beta chains were sequenced from one sample in a study of blood T cell repertoires in COVID-19. TCRdb's table, derived via immunoSEQ multiplex PCR, lists solely in-frame clones and lacks some. The table has nearly 55,000 clones, around 80% seen once; the top ten hold approximately 15%. Material for sequencing was peripheral blood. These receptors were collected from a human donor with active or convalescent COVID-19. The donor label of this sample is uncertain.

The V gene is TRBV19, the J gene TRBJ1-4; D call uncertain. From germline, CDR1 is LNHDA and CDR2 SQIVND (reference sequence). V dropped 3 bases and J dropped 13 bases, with 21 bases sitting between them. CDR3 length equals 15 residues. The CDR3: CASSIRDTNSGRLFF. The CDR3 region has the DNA TGTGCCAGTAGTATCCGTGACACTAATTCCGGGAGACTGTTTTTT.

V usage is TRBV27 and J usage is TRBJ2-4, with a possible D match to TRBD2 (7 bases). The CDR3 is made up of 14 amino acids. Germline V CDR1 and CDR2: MNHEY, SMNVEV (reference sequence). Trimming removed 3 bases at V and 8 bases at J, with 14 bases between. The CDR3 nucleotides read TGTGCCAGCAGTTTTGGAGGGGAGGGGGACATTCAGTACTTC. Translating it yields CASSFGGEGDIQYF.

This clone appeared a few times. The V call is TRBV11-2, the J call TRBJ2-1, with TRBD2 identical over 8 bases. Trimming cost V 5 bases and J 3 bases; bases outside gene matches: 6. The CDR3 has 15 amino acids. Germline CDR1 and CDR2: SGHAT and FQNNGV. The CDR3 reads CASSPGLELYNEQFF. The CDR3 coding sequence is TGTGCCAGCAGCCCGGGACTAGAGCTCTACAATGAGCAGTTCTTC.

The chain has TRBV13 and TRBJ2-7; D unresolved. The CDR3 has 14 amino acids. Germline-derived CDR1 and CDR2 are PRHDT and FYEKMQ (reference sequence). Deletions cut 1 base from V and 2 bases from J, with 9 bases between. DNA of the CDR3: TGTGCCAGCAGCTTAGCGGCAGGTACCTACGAGCAGTACTTC. It encodes CASSLAAGTYEQYF.

The sample holds a few counts of this clone. V usage is TRBV25-1 and J usage is TRBJ2-7; TRBD2 matches at 8 bases. J gave up 3 bases and V 6 bases, and 7 bases lay outside the gene matches. From germline, CDR1 is MGHDK and CDR2 SYGVNS. The CDR3 runs to 14 residues. CDR3 sequence: CASSSAGTSYEQYF. The DNA of the CDR3 is TGTGCCAGCAGCTCCGCCGGGACTAGCTACGAGCAGTACTTC.

The rearrangement links TRBV7-6 to TRBJ1-2; 9 bases are shared with TRBD1. Germline-derived CDR1 and CDR2 are SGHVS and FNYEAQ. V dropped 4 bases and J dropped 6; count of bases not matched to a gene: 9. The CDR3 sequence is 15 residues long. CDR3 amino acids: CASSSRTGASHGYTF. CDR3 sequence (DNA): TGTGCCAGCAGCTCCAGGACAGGGGCCTCACATGGCTACACCTTC.

The chain has TRBV4-3 and TRBJ2-7, with 13 positions matching TRBD2. The CDR3 spans 16 residues. Germline V gene data show CDR1 as LGHNA and CDR2 as YSLEER. V dropped 4 bases and J dropped 4; count of bases not matched to a gene: 7. CDR3 nucleotide sequence: TGCGCCAGCAGCCCTGCCGGGACTAGCGGGAAATACGAGCAGTACTTC. This encodes CASSPAGTSGKYEQYF.

V usage is TRBV3-1 (or the pseudogene TRBV3-2) and J usage is TRBJ1-2; 7 bases match TRBD1. Per germline, CDR1 LGHDT and CDR2 YNNKEL (reference sequence). The CDR3 totals 13 residues. J was trimmed by 4 bases and V by 7 bases; bases with no gene match: 6. The CDR3 here is CASTMTGTYGYTF. The CDR3 nucleotides read TGTGCCAGCACCATGACAGGGACCTATGGCTACACCTTC.

The chain links TRBV9 to TRBJ2-2; tentatively, D is TRBD1 (5 bases). This CDR3 region has 17 residues. Per the germline V gene, CDR1 is SGDLS and CDR2 is YYNGEE. V lost 0 bases to trimming and J lost 4 bases, with 16 bases between them. CDR3 loop: CASSVGLGRTGTGELFF. In DNA, the CDR3 is TGTGCCAGCAGCGTAGGGTTGGGGCGGACGGGCACCGGGGAGCTGTTTTTT.

This chain connects TRBV9 to TRBJ2-1, with 7 bases identical to TRBD2. The V and J ends lost 0 bases and 5 bases, in that order; junction bases with no gene match: 5. CDR1 is SGDLS and CDR2 is YYNGEE in the germline V gene. CDR3 length: 15 amino acids. CDR3 in DNA: TGTGCCAGCAGCGTAGGGGGGAGGGCTGACAATGAGCAGTTCTTC. Residues: CASSVGGRADNEQFF.